Shown below are 29 T cell receptor beta chains from a single sample sequenced in a study of cytomegalovirus exposure and HLA in healthy donors. The PCR made use of 60 Vbeta and 13 Jbeta primers. Here immunoSEQ multiplex PCR was the method, and the copy in TCRdb shows in-frame clones only, minus some. The data show around 130,000 clones, about 78% seen once. Input material: PBMCs. The receptors originated from a human donor in good health.

This clone was observed once. The chain recombines TRBV7-8 with TRBJ2-2; 11 nucleotides align to TRBD2. V shed 6 bases and J 6 bases; nucleotides not matched to a gene: 3. Germline V gene lookup returns CDR1 SGHVS and CDR2 FQNEAQ. The CDR3 loop spans 14 amino acids. This chain's CDR3 is CASRTSGSPGELFF. CDR3 bases: TGTGCCAGCAGAACTAGCGGGAGTCCCGGGGAGCTGTTTTTT.

V gene TRBV30 combines with J gene TRBJ2-7, with 10 bases lining up with TRBD1. There are 14 residues in the CDR3. V shed 3 bases and J 1 base; nucleotides not matched to a gene: 3. Per the germline V gene, CDR1 is GTSNPN and CDR2 is SVGIG (reference sequence). CDR3 DNA: TGTGCCTGGAGGAGGGACAGGGGTTCCTACGAGCAGTACTTC. Encoded protein: CAWRRDRGSYEQYF.

This chain connects TRBV9 to TRBJ1-2; 9 bases match TRBD1. This CDR3 is built from 16 residues. J gave up 1 base and V 0 bases, and 4 bases lay outside the gene matches. Germline CDR1 reads SGDLS; CDR2 reads YYNGEE. CDR3 sequence (DNA): TGTGCCAGCAGCGTAGCTCGACAGGGGGGTAACTATGGCTACACCTTC. It translates to CASSVARQGGNYGYTF.

This clone was observed a few times. V is TRBV27 and J is TRBJ1-4; 11 bases agree with TRBD1. Germline CDR1 reads MNHEY; CDR2 reads SMNVEV (reference sequence). The CDR3 extends over 15 amino acids. Trimming cost V 5 bases and J 8 bases; bases outside gene matches: 7. CDR3 bases: TGTGCCAGCAGTGCGAACCGGGACAGGGGGGAAAAACTGTTTTTT. It specifies CASSANRDRGEKLFF.

The gene calls are TRBV20-1 and TRBJ1-2; the D is unclear. V was shortened by 3 bases and J by 13 bases, with 12 bases between the two germline ends. The CDR3 has 10 amino acids. Per the germline V gene, CDR1 is DFQATT and CDR2 is SNEGSKA (reference sequence). This chain's CDR3 is CSARATPITF. The DNA for the CDR3 is TGCAGTGCTAGGGCGACTCCAATCACCTTC.

This chain connects TRBV6-5 to TRBJ2-7, with a tentative D call TRBD1 (6 bases). CDR3 length equals 14 residues. Germline V CDR1 and CDR2: MNHEY, SVGAGI. The V gene lost 6 bases and the J gene lost 3 bases, with 15 bases spanning the gap. The CDR3 reads CASRSMGHLYEQYF. The DNA for the CDR3 is TGTGCCAGCAGATCGATGGGACACCTCTACGAGCAGTACTTC.

The rearrangement joins TRBV19 to TRBJ2-3; no definite D call. This CDR3 spans 13 amino acids. V was pared by 5 bases and J by 1 base, with 7 bases between. Germline V gene sequence: CDR1 LNHDA, CDR2 SQIVND (reference sequence). CDR3 in amino acids: CASSFSRTDTQYF. In nucleotides, the CDR3 is TGTGCCAGTAGTTTCTCCCGCACAGATACGCAGTATTTT.

This clone appeared a single time. This chain connects TRBV19 to TRBJ2-3; 8 positions match TRBD1. The germline V gene has CDR1 LNHDA and CDR2 SQIVND (reference sequence). V was pared by 5 bases and J by 8 bases, with 9 bases of the junction left unmatched. CDR3 size: 14 residues. The CDR3 sequence is CASSHRTGLGTQYF. The CDR3 coding sequence is TGTGCCAGTAGTCACCGGACAGGGTTGGGTACGCAGTATTTT.

The chain is built from TRBV19 and TRBJ1-4; D gene uncertain. From germline, CDR1 is LNHDA and CDR2 SQIVND (reference sequence). V lost 4 bases, J lost 0 bases, and 12 bases lay in between. The length of the CDR3 is 16 residues. In nucleotides, the CDR3 is TGTGCCAGTAGTAGGGTGGCGGTTACAACTAATGAAAAACTGTTTTTT. This gives the protein CASSRVAVTTNEKLFF.

The chain recombines TRBV6-6 with TRBJ2-2; weak D call: TRBD1 (5 bases). The CDR3 totals 12 residues. CDR1 is MNHNY and CDR2 is SVGAGI in the germline V gene (reference sequence). V was cut by 7 bases and J by 6 bases, with 9 bases left in between. The CDR3 is CASTQGPGELFF. CDR3 DNA: TGTGCCAGCACCCAGGGTCCCGGGGAGCTGTTTTTT.

The rearrangement uses TRBV19 and TRBJ2-7; 8 nucleotides line up with TRBD2. The CDR3 covers 15 residues. The germline V gene has CDR1 LNHDA and CDR2 SQIVND (reference sequence). V was clipped by 3 bases and J by 2 bases; unmatched bases: 6. CDR3 DNA: TGTGCCAGTAGTATCTCTCTAGCGGGCACCTACGAGCAGTACTTC. It specifies CASSISLAGTYEQYF.

This rearrangement joins TRBV4-3 to TRBJ1-2, with 9 bases aligning to TRBD1. The CDR3 has 16 residues. V gave up 2 bases and J gave up 6 bases; unmatched junction bases: 10. The germline CDR1 and CDR2 sequences are LGHNA and YSLEER. Written as DNA, the CDR3 is TGCGCCAGCAGCCAACTGACGGGACAGGGTACCGATGGCTACACCTTC. Translated: CASSQLTGQGTDGYTF.

The table lists this clone with a count of one. The genes are TRBV7-2 and TRBJ1-5; weak D call: TRBD1 (5 bases). The germline CDR1 and CDR2 sequences are SGHTA and FQGNSA. V was clipped by 3 bases and J by 5 bases, with 11 bases between them. CDR3 length: 14 residues. CDR3 coding DNA: TGTGCCAGCAGCTTCAGGGTAGGAGATCAGCCCCAGCATTTT. Amino acids: CASSFRVGDQPQHF.

V usage is TRBV13 and J usage is TRBJ2-1; D is unclear. Germline values: CDR1 PRHDT, CDR2 FYEKMQ (reference sequence). V was shortened by 2 bases and J by 8 bases, with 10 bases between the two germline ends. The CDR3 runs 13 residues. The CDR3 protein is CASSLPSVDEQFF. The CDR3 DNA sequence: TGTGCCAGCAGCTTACCCTCAGTGGATGAGCAGTTCTTC.

The V and J genes are TRBV25-1 and TRBJ1-3, with 8 bases identical to TRBD1. Germline CDR1 reads MGHDK; CDR2 reads SYGVNS. The CDR3 consists of 14 residues. J lost 2 bases, V lost 7 bases, and 4 bases had no gene match. CDR3 amino acids: CASTTGGAGNTIYF. CDR3 DNA sequence: TGTGCCAGCACTACAGGGGGAGCTGGAAACACCATATATTTT. The full variable domain, in which reference TRBV25-1 and TRBJ1-3 provide the parts outside the CDR3, is EADIYQTPRYLVIGTGKKITLECSQTMGHDKMYWYQQDPGMELHLIHYSYGVNSTEKGDLSSESTVSRIRTEHFPLTLESARPSHTSQYLCASTTGGAGNTIYFGEGSWLTVV.

This clone was observed a single time. A read error may account for a junction end that differs from germline. The chain joins TRBV7-9 to TRBJ2-5, with a possible D match to TRBD1 (6 bases). This CDR3 contains 17 residues. The germline CDR1 and CDR2 sequences are SEHNR and FQNEAQ (reference sequence). CDR3 nucleotides: TGTTCCAGCAGCTTGGCAGGGGACGTGGTTACTGCGGAGACCCAGTACTTC. It translates to CSSSLAGDVVTAETQYF.

The gene calls are TRBV28 and TRBJ2-5, with D maybe TRBD2 (6 bases). Germline V CDR1 and CDR2: MDHEN, SYDVKM. V lost 2 bases and J lost 4, with 11 bases in between. The CDR3 runs 14 residues. The DNA for the CDR3 is TGTGCCAGCAGTTTAGGGGGGTCGGGAGAGACCCAGTACTTC. It encodes CASSLGGSGETQYF.

This clone has just a few counts. The chain combines TRBV7-2 with TRBJ2-7; D is unresolved. The CDR3 sequence is 14 residues long. Germline-derived CDR1 and CDR2 are SGHTA and FQGNSA. Trimming pared 8 bases from V and 2 bases from J, leaving 16 bases between. CDR3 sequence: CASRAYAAAYEQYF. DNA of the CDR3: TGTGCCAGCCGTGCCTATGCGGCGGCCTACGAGCAGTACTTC.

This chain uses TRBV2 with TRBJ1-4; D uncertain. Looked up from germline, CDR1 is SNHLY and CDR2 is FYNNEI. V shed 6 bases and J shed 2 bases, with 10 bases lying between them. The CDR3 sequence is 14 residues long. The CDR3 DNA reads TGTGCCAGCAGGGAGCTTCTCACTAATGAAAAACTGTTTTTT. This sequence encodes CASRELLTNEKLFF.

In this sample, this clone turned up once. The chain joins TRBV5-4 to TRBJ2-3; TRBD2 agrees at 7 bases. The junction had 8 bases not matched to a gene; V was cut back by 5 bases and J by 2 bases. CDR1 is SGHNT, CDR2 YYREEE, per germline (reference sequence). The CDR3 extends over 15 amino acids. The CDR3 here is CASRNQRGSTDTQYF. The CDR3 DNA reads as TGTGCCAGCAGAAACCAGCGGGGATCCACAGATACGCAGTATTTT.

The chain joins TRBV7-3 to TRBJ2-2; D uncertain. The V end lost 5 bases, the J end lost 2 bases, and 12 bases lay between the germline ends. CDR1 and CDR2 from the germline V gene are SGHTA and FQGTGA. The CDR3 contains 15 residues. CDR3: CASSVSGHNTGELFF. Here the CDR3 DNA reads TGTGCCAGCAGCGTGTCAGGCCATAACACCGGGGAGCTGTTTTTT.

A remark on this clone: Other nucleotide sequences in the sample specify the same CDR3. This chain joins TRBV7-2 and TRBJ1-1; D perhaps matches TRBD1 (5 bases). CDR1 and CDR2 from the germline V gene are SGHTA and FQGNSA. V gave up 5 bases and J gave up 11 bases, with 18 bases separating them. The length of the CDR3 is 13 residues. The CDR3 nucleotides are TGTGCCAGCAGCAATAATCCCCGGGGGGGGGCTTTCTTT. Its protein is CASSNNPRGGAFF.

There are a few counts of this clone. The V and J genes are TRBV19 and TRBJ1-4; 8 bases match TRBD1. CDR3 length equals 15 residues. After removal of 5 bases from V and 5 bases from J, the junction contained 7 bases not matched to a gene. CDR1 LNHDA and CDR2 SQIVND come from the germline V gene (reference sequence). CDR3 in amino acids: CASSPRQGTNEKLFF. CDR3 nucleotides: TGTGCCAGTAGTCCCCGACAGGGGACGAATGAAAAACTGTTTTTT.

The chain is built from TRBV7-3 and TRBJ1-1; 10 bases map to TRBD1. The V segment lost 5 bases and the J segment 4 bases; nucleotides outside the gene matches: 1. CDR3 length equals 13 residues. CDR1 and CDR2 (germline): SGHTA, FQGTGA. The CDR3: CASSRTGGTEAFF. Here the CDR3 DNA reads TGTGCCAGCAGCCGGACAGGGGGCACTGAAGCTTTCTTT.

This clone has only one observation. The chain carries TRBV27 and TRBJ2-2; TRBD1 is a possible D gene (5 bases). Deletions cut 4 bases from V and 7 bases from J, with 7 bases between. Germline V gene sequence: CDR1 MNHEY, CDR2 SMNVEV (reference sequence). The CDR3 is 12 residues long. CDR3 amino acids: CASSSGLGELFF. Written as DNA, the CDR3 is TGTGCCAGCAGTTCAGGGCTCGGGGAGCTGTTTTTT.

This chain uses TRBV9 with TRBJ2-1; TRBD2 matches 14 bases. Trimming removed 7 bases from V and 3 bases from J; junction bases left unmatched: 6. Germline-derived CDR1 and CDR2 are SGDLS and YYNGEE. This CDR3 comprises 16 residues. CDR3 nucleotide sequence: TGTGCCAGCTCCAGACTAGCGGGGGGGCACTACAATGAGCAGTTCTTC. It translates to CASSRLAGGHYNEQFF.

The chain combines TRBV18 with TRBJ2-4; 10 bases map to TRBD1. The CDR3 is made up of 17 amino acids. V lost 5 bases to trimming and J lost 1 base; unmatched junction nucleotides: 8. Germline V gene lookup returns CDR1 KGHSH and CDR2 LQKENI. CDR3 residues: CASSKPGQGWAKNIQYF. The DNA of the CDR3 is TGTGCCAGCTCAAAGCCGGGACAGGGGTGGGCCAAAAACATTCAGTACTTC. The full variable domain, with the rest looked up from reference TRBV18 and TRBJ2-4, is NAGVMQNPRHLVRRRGQEARLRCSPMKGHSHVYWYRQLPEEGLKFMVYLQKENIIDESGMPKERFSAEFPKEGPSILRIQQVVRGDSAAYFCASSKPGQGWAKNIQYFGAGTRLSVL.

The rearrangement joins TRBV5-6 to TRBJ2-3; 10 positions match TRBD1. The CDR3 loop spans 15 amino acids. Trimming removed 5 bases from V and 1 base from J; junction bases left unmatched: 4. CDR1 and CDR2 (germline): SGHDT, YYEEEE. The CDR3 reads CASRDRGRGTDTQYF. For the CDR3, the DNA is TGTGCCAGCAGAGACAGGGGGCGAGGCACAGATACGCAGTATTTT.

This chain links TRBV5-1 with TRBJ1-1, with a tentative D call TRBD1 (6 bases). The CDR3 runs to 14 residues. CDR1 is SGHRS, CDR2 YFSETQ, per germline. Trimming pared 3 bases from V and 6 bases from J, leaving 15 bases between. The CDR3 reads CASSSTGNVAEAFF. The DNA of the CDR3 is TGCGCCAGCAGCTCGACAGGTAACGTGGCTGAAGCTTTCTTT.